The 32 T cell receptor beta chains in this list originate from one sample, sequenced in a study of OX40 agonist ivuxolimab in advanced cancers. Clones were read by immunoSEQ multiplex PCR, and TCRdb kept only the in-frame ones, dropping some. The top ten hold around 2% of the sample, which has tens of thousands of clones, 70% to 90% seen once. The starting material was CD4+ or CD8+ T cells sorted from blood, obtained in a trial of the OX40 agonist ivuxolimab. The receptors stem from an adult with an advanced solid tumor such as melanoma, head and neck, liver or kidney cancer.

The V and J genes are TRBV6-5 and TRBJ1-1; D is perhaps TRBD1 (5 bases). The CDR3 consists of 12 residues. Germline lookup yields CDR1 MNHEY and CDR2 SVGAGI. Trimming left V 5 bases short and J 7 bases short, with 11 bases between. CDR3: CASSRDRDEAFF. The CDR3 DNA is TGTGCCAGCAGTCGGGACCGAGATGAAGCTTTCTTT.

The V call is TRBV30, the J call TRBJ1-1; unclear D gene. V lost 8 bases and J 1 base, leaving 8 bases between the germline ends. The CDR3 runs 11 residues. The germline gives CDR1 GTSNPN, CDR2 SVGIG (reference sequence). CDR3 protein: CAGGRNTEAFF. DNA for the CDR3: TGTGCCGGCGGGAGGAACACTGAAGCTTTCTTT.

Only one count was recorded for this clone. This chain joins TRBV10-3 and TRBJ2-5; D may be TRBD2 (6 bases). CDR3 size: 14 residues. Trimming removed 0 bases at V and 3 bases at J, with 8 bases between. CDR1 and CDR2 (germline): ENHRY, SYGVKD. DNA for the CDR3: TGTGCCATCAGTGAGTCGACGGGGGAAGAGACCCAGTACTTC. Protein: CAISESTGEETQYF.

The chain employs TRBV4-2 and TRBJ2-7; TRBD1 agrees at 7 bases. This CDR3 region has 14 residues. V was clipped by 6 bases and J by 3 bases; unmatched bases: 8. CDR1 and CDR2 from the germline V gene are LGHNA and YNFKEQ. The CDR3 loop reads CASRPHGQDYEQYF. CDR3 sequence (DNA): TGTGCCAGCAGACCACACGGACAGGACTACGAGCAGTACTTC.

The J gene is TRBJ2-6, the V gene TRBV14, with D hard to call. With 1 base removed from V and 10 bases from J, the gap between germline ends came to 8 bases. The germline V gene has CDR1 SGHDN and CDR2 FVKESK. The length of the CDR3 is 13 residues. The CDR3 is CASSQVPGNVLTF. CDR3 in DNA: TGTGCCAGCAGCCAAGTCCCCGGGAACGTCCTGACTTTC.

On this clone itself: Other nucleotide sequences from this sample produce the same CDR3. The chain has TRBV28 and TRBJ1-4; weak D call: TRBD1 (6 bases). With 9 bases removed from V and 0 bases from J, the gap between germline ends came to 11 bases. Germline CDR1 is MDHEN and CDR2 is SYDVKM. This CDR3 is 14 amino acids long. This CDR3 is CASGGPPTNEKLFF. The DNA of the CDR3 is TGTGCCAGTGGGGGGCCACCAACTAATGAAAAACTGTTTTTT.

CDR3 in DNA: TGTGCCAGCTCTACTCCGGGACTAGCGGGAGCCCGGCGGACCGGGGAGCTGTTTTTT. Translating gives CASSTPGLAGARRTGELFF. This chain links TRBV18 with TRBJ2-2, with 14 bases that match TRBD2. Trimming cost V 6 bases and J 5 bases; bases outside gene matches: 14. CDR3 length: 19 residues. Germline CDR1 and CDR2: KGHSH and LQKENI.

This clone was seen only once. The J gene is TRBJ2-3, the V gene TRBV19; 8 bases align to TRBD2. This CDR3 region has 14 residues. The V and J ends lost 6 bases and 3 bases, in that order; junction bases with no gene match: 5. Germline V gives CDR1 LNHDA, CDR2 SQIVND (reference sequence). This CDR3 reads CASRGLAGTDTQYF. As DNA, the CDR3 is TGTGCCAGTAGGGGGCTAGCGGGTACAGATACGCAGTATTTT.

In its sample, this clone is medium-sized (0.01 to 0.1%). The chain employs TRBV5-1 and TRBJ1-6, with a weak D call TRBD1 (5 bases). V lost 0 bases to trimming and J lost 7 bases, with 11 bases between them. CDR3 length: 15 amino acids. Germline CDR1 and CDR2: SGHRS and YFSETQ. Written as DNA, the CDR3 is TGCGCCAGCAGCTTGGTGGGAGACAGAAATTCACCCCTCCACTTT. The encoded protein is CASSLVGDRNSPLHF.

V usage is TRBV5-1 and J usage is TRBJ2-7; 11 nucleotides line up with TRBD2. Looked up from germline, CDR1 is SGHRS and CDR2 is YFSETQ. V dropped 1 base and J dropped 6; count of bases not matched to a gene: 3. The CDR3 extends over 14 amino acids. For the CDR3, the DNA is TGCGCCAGCAGCTTGACTAGCGGGAGTGGCGAGCAGTACTTC. Translation gives CASSLTSGSGEQYF.

The chain is built from TRBV5-1 and TRBJ2-2; TRBD1 might be the D (5 bases). The CDR3 has 14 residues. Germline loops: CDR1 SGHRS, CDR2 YFSETQ. Trimming cost V 4 bases and J 4 bases, with 11 bases left between them. The CDR3 coding sequence is TGCGCCAGCAGCCTCCCAGGGTCCACCGGGGAGCTGTTTTTT. Its protein is CASSLPGSTGELFF.

The rearrangement joins TRBV5-1 to TRBJ2-3, with TRBD2 identical over 10 bases. This CDR3 is built from 17 residues. Germline assignment: CDR1 SGHRS and CDR2 YFSETQ. V trimming: 4 bases; J trimming: 0 bases; junction bases outside the gene matches: 8. The CDR3 bases are TGCGCCAGCAGCCGTTGGACTAGCGGAGCCAGCACAGATACGCAGTATTTT. Protein product: CASSRWTSGASTDTQYF.

This rearrangement joins TRBV28 to TRBJ1-6, with unresolved D. The germline V and J ends were trimmed by 7 bases and 11 bases, with 12 bases remaining between them. The CDR3 totals 12 residues. Per germline, CDR1 MDHEN and CDR2 SYDVKM. The CDR3 DNA sequence: TGTGCCAGCACCCCCGTGGGTCCACCCCTCCACTTT. Translating gives CASTPVGPPLHF. The full variable domain, in which reference TRBV28 and TRBJ1-6 provide the parts outside the CDR3, is DVKVTQSSRYLVKRTGEKVFLECVQDMDHENMFWYRQDPGLGLRLIYFSYDVKMKEKGDIPEGYSVSREKKERFSLILESASTNQTSMYLCASTPVGPPLHFGNGTRLTVT.

The genes are TRBV6-1 and TRBJ1-1, with D uncertain. CDR3 size: 16 residues. Germline CDR1 is MNHNS and CDR2 is SASEGT. V lost 4 bases, J lost 3 bases, and 18 bases lay in between. In DNA form, the CDR3 reads TGTGCCAGCAGTGCGCCGTCAAAGCGGGCGTACACTGAAGCTTTCTTT. Its protein is CASSAPSKRAYTEAFF.

V gene TRBV7-3 combines with J gene TRBJ1-1; D not certain. CDR1 and CDR2 (germline): SGHTA, FQGTGA. The CDR3 is 15 residues long. Between the trimmed V and J ends, which lost 2 bases and 1 base, there was a span of 11 bases. CDR3 sequence: CASSLGFRPNTEAFF. As DNA, the CDR3 is TGTGCCAGCAGCTTAGGCTTCCGCCCGAACACTGAAGCTTTCTTT.

The V call is TRBV9, the J call TRBJ2-1; D is perhaps TRBD1 or TRBD2 (5 bases each). Germline V gives CDR1 SGDLS, CDR2 YYNGEE. V gave up 3 bases and J gave up 5 bases, with 21 bases separating them. This CDR3 comprises 17 residues. CDR3 in DNA: TGTGCCAGCAGCGATCCCCTCACCGGGACGGTGGACAATGAGCAGTTCTTC. Its translation is CASSDPLTGTVDNEQFF.

This chain uses TRBV18 with TRBJ2-5; 8 nucleotides match TRBD2. Germline V gene data show CDR1 as KGHSH and CDR2 as LQKENI. V was clipped by 4 bases and J by 2 bases; unmatched bases: 6. The CDR3 covers 15 residues. In nucleotides, the CDR3 is TGTGCCAGCTCACGGTCTAGCGGGCCTCAAGAGACCCAGTACTTC. Its protein is CASSRSSGPQETQYF.

The CDR3 protein is CASRGSRYEQYF. DNA for the CDR3: TGTGCCAGCCGAGGGAGTCGGTACGAGCAGTACTTC. The chain has TRBV28 and TRBJ2-7, with TRBD2 as a possible D gene (5 bases). The CDR3 totals 12 residues. V was pared by 8 bases and J by 4 bases, with 12 bases between. CDR1 is MDHEN, CDR2 SYDVKM, per germline.

By share, this clone ranks as medium-sized. V is TRBV19 and J is TRBJ2-7; a possible D gene is TRBD1 (5 bases). The CDR3 is 15 amino acids. V was cut by 6 bases and J by 4 bases, with 19 bases left in between. Germline V CDR1 and CDR2: LNHDA, SQIVND (reference sequence). CDR3 nucleotides: TGTGCCAGTAGCCTCTCAGCGCAGGGCAAATACGAGCAGTACTTC. It translates to CASSLSAQGKYEQYF.

The chain joins TRBV7-3 to TRBJ1-4; the D gene is possibly TRBD1 (5 bases). In germline, CDR1 is SGHTA, CDR2 FQGTGA. The V end lost 2 bases, the J end lost 3 bases, and 16 bases lay between the germline ends. CDR3 length equals 17 residues. CDR3 DNA: TGTGCCAGCAGCTTATGGGGAGGGGTTGAGTCTAATGAAAAACTGTTTTTT. Amino acids: CASSLWGGVESNEKLFF. The full variable domain, with the rest looked up from reference TRBV7-3 and TRBJ1-4, is GAGVSQTPSNKVTEKGKYVELRCDPISGHTALYWYRQSLGQGPEFLIYFQGTGAADDSGLPNDRFFAVRPEGSVSTLKIQRTERGDSAVYLCASSLWGGVESNEKLFFGSGTQLSVL.

V gene TRBV18 combines with J gene TRBJ1-2, with 9 nucleotides matching TRBD1. The CDR3 sequence is 16 residues long. Looked up from germline, CDR1 is KGHSH and CDR2 is LQKENI. After removal of 0 bases from V and 5 bases from J, the junction contained 7 bases not matched to a gene. CDR3 amino acids: CASSPPADRGPYGYTF. As DNA, the CDR3 is TGTGCCAGCTCACCACCGGCGGACAGGGGACCTTATGGCTACACCTTC. The full variable domain, completed using reference TRBV18 and TRBJ1-2, is NAGVMQNPRHLVRRRGQEARLRCSPMKGHSHVYWYRQLPEEGLKFMVYLQKENIIDESGMPKERFSAEFPKEGPSILRIQQVVRGDSAAYFCASSPPADRGPYGYTFGSGTRLTVV.

In its sample, this clone was seen once. The chain uses TRBV6-5 and TRBJ1-1; no clear D gene. Trimming left V 5 bases short and J 0 bases short, with 10 bases between. Germline V gene sequence: CDR1 MNHEY, CDR2 SVGAGI. CDR3 length equals 14 residues. CDR3 in DNA: TGTGCCAGCAGTCTTGGCGGCCTGAACACTGAAGCTTTCTTT. Translation: CASSLGGLNTEAFF.

The chain links TRBV5-1 to TRBJ1-1; D unclear. Germline values: CDR1 SGHRS, CDR2 YFSETQ. V was pared by 2 bases and J by 7 bases, with 12 bases between. The CDR3 covers 13 residues. Written as DNA, the CDR3 is TGCGCCAGCAGCTTACCCCCAAATAATGAAGCTTTCTTT. It is translated as CASSLPPNNEAFF. The full variable domain, in which reference TRBV5-1 and TRBJ1-1 provide the parts outside the CDR3, is KAGVTQTPRYLIKTRGQQVTLSCSPISGHRSVSWYQQTPGQGLQFLFEYFSETQRNKGNFPGRFSGRQFSNSRSEMNVSTLELGDSALYLCASSLPPNNEAFFGQGTRLTVV.

The V call is TRBV21-1, the J call TRBJ2-7. TRBV21-1 is noted as a pseudogene. The CDR3 is 11 amino acids. CDR3 sequence reads: CASSKDYEQYF. In DNA, the CDR3 is TGTGCCAGCAGCAAAGATTACGAGCAGTACTTC.

Only a few counts were recorded for this clone. The rearrangement uses TRBV2 and TRBJ2-7; 7 bases are a match to TRBD2. J lost 6 bases, V lost 6 bases, and 11 bases had no gene match. CDR3 length: 14 amino acids. From germline, CDR1 is SNHLY and CDR2 FYNNEI. The CDR3 region is CASRTTVGGGEQYF. CDR3 DNA: TGTGCCAGCAGAACAACCGTAGGCGGGGGCGAGCAGTACTTC.

The rearrangement joins TRBV18 to TRBJ1-6; D may be TRBD1 (5 bases). The germline gives CDR1 KGHSH, CDR2 LQKENI. The CDR3 spans 12 residues. The V end lost 10 bases, the J end lost 7 bases, and 11 bases lay between the germline ends. The CDR3 DNA reads as TGTGCCACCTCGGGGGGGAATTCACCCCTCCACTTT. Amino acid sequence: CATSGGNSPLHF.

This chain connects TRBV5-1 to TRBJ2-7, with 7 bases identical to TRBD1. With 4 bases clipped from V and 1 base from J, the junction kept 5 bases outside the gene matches. Germline assignment: CDR1 SGHRS and CDR2 YFSETQ. The CDR3 sequence is 14 residues long. The CDR3 is CASSPRGSSYEQYF. In DNA, the CDR3 is TGCGCCAGCAGCCCCAGGGGGTCTTCCTACGAGCAGTACTTC.

This chain joins TRBV10-3 and TRBJ2-3; D unclear. The germline V gene encodes CDR1 ENHRY and CDR2 SYGVKD. This CDR3 is 11 amino acids long. Deletions cut 8 bases from V and 3 bases from J, with 6 bases between. Here the CDR3 DNA reads TGTGCCATCCAGGATACAGATACGCAGTATTTT. Its protein product is CAIQDTDTQYF.

The chain has TRBV7-9 and TRBJ2-5; tentative D call: TRBD1 (6 bases). Trimming shortened V by 4 bases and J by 4 bases, and 13 bases separated the two germline ends. This CDR3 contains 14 residues. Germline-derived CDR1 and CDR2 are SEHNR and FQNEAQ (reference sequence). The CDR3 spells CASSSTGSGETQYF. The CDR3 DNA follows: TGTGCCAGCAGCTCCACAGGGTCCGGAGAGACCCAGTACTTC.

The chain links TRBV9 to TRBJ2-1; TRBD2 matches at 10 bases. From germline, CDR1 is SGDLS and CDR2 YYNGEE. The V and J ends lost 2 bases and 0 bases, in that order; junction bases with no gene match: 2. The CDR3 is 16 amino acids. CDR3 DNA sequence: TGTGCCAGCAGCGTGAGCGGGGGGGCCTCCTACAATGAGCAGTTCTTC. It translates to CASSVSGGASYNEQFF.

As concerns this clone: The CDR3 end shows no conserved phenylalanine or tryptophan, and so a read error is likely. No DNA is shown, since the ends of the CDR3 on it are uncertain; the CDR3 is the one TCRdb lists. The chain links TRBV14 to TRBJ1-3; the D segment call TRBD1 is taken from the table without a DNA check. Germline V gene data show CDR1 as SGHDN and CDR2 as FVKESK. The CDR3 numbers 12 amino acids, ends counted. CDR3 amino acids: CASSQASRDRGV.

This clone occurred a few times. The rearrangement uses TRBV15 and TRBJ2-1; D not resolved. In germline, CDR1 is LNHNV, CDR2 YYDKDF (reference sequence). The ends were cut back, 3 bases at V and 9 bases at J, with 15 bases in the middle. The CDR3 runs to 14 residues. The CDR3 region is CATSRDPTSGEQFF. CDR3 sequence (DNA): TGTGCCACCAGCAGGGATCCAACGTCGGGTGAGCAGTTCTTC.